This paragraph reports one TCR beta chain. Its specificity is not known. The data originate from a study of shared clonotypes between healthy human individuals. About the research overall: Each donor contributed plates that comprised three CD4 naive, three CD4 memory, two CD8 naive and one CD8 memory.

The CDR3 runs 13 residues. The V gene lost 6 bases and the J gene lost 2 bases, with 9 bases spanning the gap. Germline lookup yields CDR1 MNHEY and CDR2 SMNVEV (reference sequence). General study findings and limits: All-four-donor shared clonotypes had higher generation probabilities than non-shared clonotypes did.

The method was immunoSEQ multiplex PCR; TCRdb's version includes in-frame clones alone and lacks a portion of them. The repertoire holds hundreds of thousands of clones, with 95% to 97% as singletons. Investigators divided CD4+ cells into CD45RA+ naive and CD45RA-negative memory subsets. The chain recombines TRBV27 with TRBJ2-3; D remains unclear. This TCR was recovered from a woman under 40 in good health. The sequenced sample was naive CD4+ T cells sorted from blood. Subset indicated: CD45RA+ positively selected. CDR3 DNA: TGTGCCAGCAGAGACACCTCCACAGATACGCAGTATTTT. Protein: CASRDTSTDTQYF.